This TCR beta chain was identified during a study of shared clonotypes between healthy human individuals. Overall study findings and caveats: The four-donor shared clonotypes exceeded non-shared clonotypes in generation probability, with non-shared ones scoring lower.

Germline V gene sequence: CDR1 MNHNS, CDR2 SASEGT. The ends lost 4 bases at V and 1 base at J; junction bases unmatched: 3. The CDR3 sequence is 15 residues long. Note on this clone: The target antigen is unknown.

In replicate PCRs of sorted subsets, approximately 190 ng DNA, approximately 30,000 T cell genomes, was used. Libraries were prepared by immunoSEQ multiplex PCR; TCRdb keeps only in-frame clonotypes and omits some of them. The top ten hold around 0.4% of the sample, which has 2 million to 2.5 million clones, 85% to 95% seen once. Input material: naive CD4+ T cells from PBMCs. Subset defined: CD45RA+ positively selected. The chain is built from TRBV6-1 and TRBJ2-7; 11 positions agree with TRBD2. This TCR derives from a man younger than 35 in good health. Some clones in this sample may be carry-over from other donors' samples. CDR3 residues: CASSGWTSGSYEQYF. The CDR3 DNA reads as TGTGCCAGCAGTGGCTGGACTAGCGGGTCCTACGAGCAGTACTTC.